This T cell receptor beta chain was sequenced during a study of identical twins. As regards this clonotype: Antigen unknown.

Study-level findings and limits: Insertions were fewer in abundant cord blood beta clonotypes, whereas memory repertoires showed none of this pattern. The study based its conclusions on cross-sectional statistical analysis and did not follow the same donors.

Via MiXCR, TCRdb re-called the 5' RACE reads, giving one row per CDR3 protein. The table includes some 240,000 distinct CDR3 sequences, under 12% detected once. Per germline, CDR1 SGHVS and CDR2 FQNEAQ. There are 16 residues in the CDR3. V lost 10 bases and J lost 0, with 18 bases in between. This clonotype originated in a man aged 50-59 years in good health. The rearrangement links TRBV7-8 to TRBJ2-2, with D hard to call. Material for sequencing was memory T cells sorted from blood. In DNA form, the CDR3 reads TGTGCCACAAGGCTGGGGATATCCGCGAACACCGGGGAGCTGTTTTTT. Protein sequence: CATRLGISANTGELFF.